This T cell receptor beta chain is drawn from a study of OX40 agonist ivuxolimab in advanced cancers. On the study more broadly: Patient treatment consisted of intravenous ivuxolimab administration every 2 weeks at 0.01 to 10 mg/kg.

The count of this clone is one. What it binds is unknown. The germline V gene encodes CDR1 SGHRS and CDR2 YFSETQ. V shed 4 bases and J 7 bases; nucleotides not matched to a gene: 11. The CDR3 is 15 residues long. Here immunoSEQ multiplex PCR was the method, and the copy in TCRdb shows in-frame clones only, minus some. The sample has about 63,000 clones, 87% seen once; the top ten hold more than 0.55%. Study observations and caveats: Expanded peripheral T cell antigen specificity was not determined.

The TCR was taken from an adult with an advanced solid tumor such as melanoma, head and neck, liver or kidney cancer. The material sequenced was CD4+ or CD8+ T cells sorted from blood, taken in a trial of the OX40 agonist ivuxolimab. V usage is TRBV5-1 and J usage is TRBJ2-5; 9 bases agree with TRBD2. The CDR3 sequence: CASSPGTSRAGTQYF. CDR3 DNA sequence: TGCGCCAGCAGCCCCGGGACTAGCCGGGCGGGGACCCAGTACTTC.